This T cell receptor beta chain derives from a study of T cell changes during pregnancy in multiple sclerosis. Assay used: immunoSEQ multiplex PCR; TCRdb lists only in-frame clones, some missing. The sample shows about 54,000 clones, around 92% of them seen only once. Germline V gene sequence: CDR1 SGHTA, CDR2 FQGNSA. V lost 4 bases, J lost 3 bases, and 12 bases lay in between. CDR3 length: 14 residues. The sequencing used peripheral blood, collected after pregnancy. V usage is TRBV7-2 and J usage is TRBJ1-1; D is possibly TRBD1 (6 bases). The clonotype originates from a female donor in good health, enrolled as a control in a pregnancy study. CDR3 DNA sequence: TGTGCCAGCAGCTCTTTAGGGGGTTACACTGAAGCTTTCTTT. Protein: CASSSLGGYTEAFF.